The T cell receptor (beta chain) under discussion was sequenced for a study of blood T cell repertoires in COVID-19 (TCRdb year 2020). In terms of the full investigation: Collaborator samples came from the United States, Italy and Spain and covered acute and convalescent phases of COVID-19. The material from the prospective study consisted of cDNA or gDNA derived from T cells, B-cell-depleted T cells, or PBMCs. The dataset comprised deeply sampled blood TCRbeta repertoires from subjects exposed to, actively infected with, or recovered from COVID-19. The repertoires were made available in a free public database intended to serve as a resource for research on the immune response to SARS-CoV-2. Samples came from the ongoing ImmuneRACE study (first 160 participants) plus 1,254 subjects from 6 global collaborators. The sample metadata nearly always contained a de-identified subject ID, COVID-19 status, age in years and sex. HLA class I and class II types, where available, came from metadata supplied by the sample provider rather than from assay-based typing. Summary of the overall study and its limitations: Clinical and demographic metadata were provided uncurated, with the amount varying by source and participant.

Concerning this clone: The target of this receptor is not known. The input lacks base qualities; no much larger clone sits a single base away.

Collaborating institutions collected whole blood in K2EDTA tubes following their own protocols. For TCRbeta analysis, collaborators shipped samples as frozen whole blood, isolated PBMCs, or DNA extracted from either of those sample types. There are 13 amino acids in the CDR3, from cysteine to phenylalanine inclusive. This entry keeps only the CDR3 DNA: 39 bases, framed from base 1. CDR1 GTSNPN and CDR2 SVGIG were looked up in the germline V gene (reference sequence). Between the V and J ends, shortened by 3 bases and 3 bases respectively, the junction contains 12 bases. The immunoSEQ Assay, a bias-controlled multiplex PCR, was used to amplify TCRbeta CDR3 regions from genomic DNA. Under the source paper's analysis protocol: Within the assay, amplification of reference gene primers was used to estimate how many nucleated cells each sample contained. Sequence reads were collapsed and filtered to measure the absolute abundance of every unique TCRbeta CDR3 rearrangement. Productive Simpson clonality was computed per sample as the square root of Simpson's diversity index over productive rearrangements. TCRdb provides this immuneACCESS table in a form limited to in-frame rearrangements. Some clones are lacking; in checked studies, under half of them reflect an unresolved V gene, and why the rest are absent is not known. The D gene and trimming were derived from the DNA, and the V and J assignments and clone size from that table. In this sample the table shows roughly 60,000 clones, roughly 79% of which occur a single time. The ten largest account for 3.5% of the sample.

Sequencing used peripheral blood. The sequence links TRBV30 to TRBJ2-7; no D segment can be confidently identified. The source of this sequence is a man aged 55 to 69 with acute or convalescent COVID-19. The nucleotide sequence reads TGTGCCTGGAGAAGACACCCTGACTACGAGCAGTACTTC. This sequence encodes CAWRRHPDYEQYF. Full variable domain (CDR3 extended with the reference TRBV30 and TRBJ2-7 proteins): SQTIHQWPATLVQPVGSPLSLECTVEGTSNPNLYWYRQAAGRGLQLLFYSVGIGQISSEVPQNLSASRPQDRQFILSSKKLLLSDSGFYLCAWRRHPDYEQYFGPGTRLTVT.